This TCR beta chain was captured in a study of breast tumors, draining lymph nodes, adjacent tissues. Study-wide findings and caveats: Data fit most tumor T cells coming from lymph node, expanding in tumor. Data only fit, rather than demonstrated, lymph node origin of most tumor T cells. Tumors had less TCR diversity than lymph nodes, more than nontumor tissue.

TCRdb reprocessed the multiplex PCR reads with MiXCR, giving one entry per CDR3 protein. The sample gives under 150,000 distinct CDR3 sequences, around 24% of which show up once; more than 2.5% is in the top ten. Details on this clonotype: The target antigen is unknown. A read error is likely, as this CDR3 ends without the conserved phenylalanine or tryptophan.

The CDR3 runs 15 residues. The lymph nodes were axillary draining lymph nodes from breast cancer patients. This chain joins TRBV12-3 or TRBV12-4 and TRBJ2-3; D may be TRBD1 or TRBD2 (6 bases each). This TCR derives from a female donor with breast cancer. Some clones in this sample may be carry-over from other donors' samples. The specimen was axillary lymph node tissue. The CDR3 DNA reads TGTGCCAGCAGTTTAGCAGGCGGGGACACAGACACGCAGTATTAT. This encodes CASSLAGGDTDTQYY.